This T cell receptor (beta chain) was recovered during a study of blood T cell repertoires in COVID-19. Losses at the gene ends were 5 bases for V and 6 bases for J; bases not matched to a gene: 4. This CDR3 is 14 amino acids long. CDR1 MNHNS and CDR2 SASEGT come from the germline V gene. Clones were read by immunoSEQ multiplex PCR, and TCRdb kept only the in-frame ones, dropping some. The sample includes over 250,000 clones, nearly 90% of them seen just once. This clone was picked up one time. Participant-given clinical history determined each cohort assignment. The receptor's source is a woman in her fifties or sixties who had recovered from COVID-19. The sample consisted of PBMCs or T cells enriched from blood (not recorded which). This rearrangement joins TRBV6-1 to TRBJ1-6, with 7 nucleotides matching TRBD1. DNA for the CDR3: TGTGCCAGCAGTAAAGGGACAGCTAATTCACCCCTCCACTTT. This codes for CASSKGTANSPLHF.